The 5 T cell receptor beta chains listed next were all sequenced from one sample in a study of T-cell memory formation after mild COVID-19. TCRdb re-analysed the 5' RACE reads in MiXCR, keeping a single row per CDR3 protein. The sample has 70,000 to 100,000 distinct CDR3 sequences, more than 10% seen once; the top ten hold 27%. Input material: PBMCs or a T cell subset sorted from them (not recorded which). These receptor sequences come from an adult woman who had mild COVID-19 (a few samples of this study predate the infection). Cell type and time point are not known.

J is TRBJ2-1 and V is TRBV24-1; D is perhaps TRBD1 (6 bases). V was pared by 4 bases and J by 14 bases, with 14 bases between. This CDR3 region has 12 residues. Germline assignment: CDR1 KGHDR and CDR2 SFDVKD. CDR3 region: CATSEKGVLKFF. The CDR3 DNA reads TGTGCCACCAGTGAGAAGGGGGTACTGAAGTTCTTC.

This clonotype has a handful of counts. The CDR3: CASNFSPGTGGYEQYF. CDR3 DNA sequence: TGCGCCAGCAACTTTTCCCCCGGGACAGGGGGCTACGAGCAGTACTTC. The V and J genes are TRBV5-1 and TRBJ2-7, with 11 positions matching TRBD1. CDR1 is SGHRS and CDR2 is YFSETQ in the germline V gene. Trimming took 6 bases from V and 3 from J; bases not matched to a gene: 11. The CDR3 loop spans 16 amino acids.

The chain carries TRBV7-9 and TRBJ2-3; 9 bases match TRBD2. V lost 3 bases to trimming and J lost 3 bases; unmatched junction nucleotides: 4. In germline, CDR1 is SEHNR, CDR2 FQNEAQ (reference sequence). The CDR3 sequence is 15 residues long. The chain's CDR3 is CASSFSGSVTDTQYF. For the CDR3, the DNA is TGTGCCAGCAGCTTTAGCGGGAGTGTGACAGATACGCAGTATTTT. The full variable domain, rest sourced from reference TRBV7-9 and TRBJ2-3, is DTGVSQNPRHKITKRGQNVTFRCDPISEHNRLYWYRQTLGQGPEFLTYFQNEAQLEKSRLLSDRFSAERPKGSFSTLEIQRTEQGDSAMYLCASSFSGSVTDTQYFGPGTRLTVL.

Only a few counts were recorded for this clonotype. The chain links TRBV9 to TRBJ2-3, with 11 bases aligning to TRBD2. The CDR3 runs 17 residues. Trimming took 1 base from V and 0 from J; bases not matched to a gene: 4. CDR1 SGDLS and CDR2 YYNGEE come from the germline V gene. For the CDR3, the DNA is TGTGCCAGCAGCGTACCGACTAGCGGGACTAGCACAGATACGCAGTATTTT. It specifies CASSVPTSGTSTDTQYF.

This chain links TRBV4-3 with TRBJ1-2, with D perhaps matching TRBD1 (5 bases). Germline CDR1 reads LGHNA; CDR2 reads YSLEER. The CDR3 runs 15 residues. Trimming stripped 3 bases from V and 8 bases from J, with 19 bases between. In nucleotides, the CDR3 is TGCGCCAGCAGCCAGTTCCCGGGGACGGAGGCCGGCTACACCTTC. Translation: CASSQFPGTEAGYTF.